This TCR beta chain appears in the sequencing data of a study of T cell responses to AZD1222 COVID-19 vaccine. Second-dose intervals of approximately 4 or approximately 12 weeks were pooled. The assay was immunoSEQ multiplex PCR, and TCRdb's table has in-frame clones only and misses some. The repertoire holds around 170,000 clones, with roughly 91% as singletons. As to this clone: Antigen: not known.

The V end was cut by 3 bases, the J end by 4 bases, with 7 bases between. The CDR3 runs 13 residues. Germline-derived CDR1 and CDR2 are SGHRS and YFSETQ. Broader study findings: At baseline, just 5 or 6 AZD1222 recipients tested seropositive.

This receptor was identified in an adult who received the AZD1222 COVID-19 vaccine. The specimen was peripheral blood, collected 28 days after the second AZD1222 dose. This rearrangement joins TRBV5-1 to TRBJ1-4; unclear D gene. The CDR3 region is CASSSLGNEKLFF. CDR3 coding DNA: TGCGCCAGCAGCTCTCTGGGTAATGAAAAACTGTTTTTT.